The T cell receptor (beta chain) under discussion was sequenced for a study of blood T cells in healthy people across ages. CDR3 length: 12 amino acids. CDR1 and CDR2 from the germline V gene are DFQATT and SNEGSKA (reference sequence). With 3 bases removed from V and 8 bases from J, the gap between germline ends came to 13 bases. Together with a sample-barcoded 5' primer, a J-beta primer mix was included in a second PCR lasting 7 to 11 cycles. TCRdb reprocessed the 5' RACE reads with MiXCR, giving one entry per CDR3 protein. This sample has hundreds of thousands of distinct CDR3 sequences; roughly 52% occur once, and the top ten carry about an eighth.

This clonotype was sampled from a man aged 30-40 years in good health. The chain carries TRBV20-1 and TRBJ1-2, with TRBD1 as a possible D gene (5 bases). The sequenced sample consisted of blood. Here the CDR3 reads CSASQGGGGYTF. CDR3 sequence (DNA): TGCAGTGCTAGTCAGGGTGGCGGCGGCTACACCTTC.